The 21 T cell receptor beta chains below come from one sample, sequenced in a study of blood T cell repertoires in COVID-19. Produced via immunoSEQ multiplex PCR; TCRdb's table is partial and in-frame only. The data show about 220,000 clones, 75% to 90% seen once. The sequenced sample was peripheral blood. Every receptor here comes from a human donor in a cohort sampled during active COVID-19.

This clone was picked up one time. This chain joins TRBV15 and TRBJ1-3, with no clear D. V dropped 0 bases and J dropped 0 bases, with 9 bases sitting between them. The CDR3 is 16 residues long. The germline gives CDR1 LNHNV, CDR2 YYDKDF (reference sequence). Here the CDR3 DNA reads TGTGCCACCAGCAGAGATCTACGATACTCTGGAAACACCATATATTTT. Translation: CATSRDLRYSGNTIYF.

This chain links TRBV7-9 with TRBJ1-5, with D possibly matching TRBD1 (5 bases). Germline CDR1 and CDR2: SEHNR and FQNEAQ (reference sequence). V was shortened by 4 bases and J by 9 bases, with 10 bases between the two germline ends. The CDR3 loop spans 12 amino acids. The DNA of the CDR3 is TGTGCCAGCAGCTCCAGGGTGTGGCCCCAGCATTTT. Translation gives CASSSRVWPQHF. The entire variable domain, with the rest obtained from reference TRBV7-9 and TRBJ1-5, is as follows: DTGVSQNPRHKITKRGQNVTFRCDPISEHNRLYWYRQTLGQGPEFLTYFQNEAQLEKSRLLSDRFSAERPKGSFSTLEIQRTEQGDSAMYLCASSSRVWPQHFGDGTRLSIL.

The J gene is TRBJ1-3, the V gene TRBV3-1 (or the pseudogene TRBV3-2); 8 bases fit TRBD1. Germline V gives CDR1 LGHDT, CDR2 YNNKEL (reference sequence). V trimming: 4 bases; J trimming: 2 bases; junction bases outside the gene matches: 4. This CDR3 spans 15 amino acids. CDR3 sequence reads: CASSLDRDTGNTIYF. The CDR3 DNA follows: TGTGCCAGCAGCCTGGACAGGGACACTGGAAACACCATATATTTT.

Only one count was recorded for this clone. This chain links TRBV5-6 with TRBJ1-1, with 9 bases that match TRBD1. Per the germline V gene, CDR1 is SGHDT and CDR2 is YYEEEE. This CDR3 has 14 residues. Trimming cost V 4 bases and J 5 bases; bases outside gene matches: 6. The CDR3 region has the DNA TGTGCCAGCAGCCGGGGACAGGGAATGACTGAAGCTTTCTTT. It specifies CASSRGQGMTEAFF.

On this clone itself: This sequence may be a read error, since a much larger clone differs from it by one base. Other DNA sequences in the sample encode the same CDR3. The chain joins TRBV9 to TRBJ1-1; D call uncertain. Germline V gene sequence: CDR1 SGDLS, CDR2 YYNGEE. There are 13 residues in the CDR3. The V end was cut by 2 bases, the J end by 0 bases, with 5 bases between. CDR3 nucleotide sequence: TGTGCCAGCAGCGTGGCGGTGAACACTGAAGCTTTCTTT. This gives the protein CASSVAVNTEAFF.

This clone was counted between two and nine times. The genes are TRBV28 and TRBJ1-5; D unclear. The CDR3 has 14 amino acids. V lost 4 bases and J 6 bases, leaving 13 bases between the germline ends. The germline gives CDR1 MDHEN, CDR2 SYDVKM. CDR3 amino acids: CASSSPGWGQPQHF. The CDR3, as DNA: TGTGCCAGCAGTTCTCCGGGGTGGGGTCAGCCCCAGCATTTT.

The rearrangement joins TRBV9 to TRBJ2-5; 7 nucleotides line up with TRBD1. The CDR3 has 15 amino acids. The ends lost 2 bases at V and 2 bases at J; junction bases unmatched: 6. Germline V CDR1 and CDR2: SGDLS, YYNGEE. The CDR3: CASSVGVGQQETQYF. CDR3 nucleotide sequence: TGTGCCAGCAGCGTGGGAGTGGGACAGCAAGAGACCCAGTACTTC.

In nucleotides, the CDR3 is TGTGCCAGCAGCCGCGGGACTAGCGGGCTCTACGAGCAGTACTTC. Its protein is CASSRGTSGLYEQYF. V usage is TRBV3-1 (or the pseudogene TRBV3-2) and J usage is TRBJ2-7, with TRBD2 matching over 12 bases. V shed 4 bases, J shed 3 bases, and the junction held 4 bases outside the gene matches. This CDR3 contains 15 residues. The V gene's germline CDR1 is LGHDT and CDR2 YNNKEL (reference sequence).

The chain links TRBV4-3 to TRBJ2-1; D is ambiguous. Germline CDR1 reads LGHNA; CDR2 reads YSLEER. The V end lost 0 bases, the J end lost 8 bases, and 8 bases lay between the germline ends. The CDR3 has 13 amino acids. The CDR3 loop is CASSQDPAYEQFF. The CDR3 region has the DNA TGCGCCAGCAGCCAAGATCCAGCGTATGAGCAGTTCTTC.

The V gene is TRBV7-2, the J gene TRBJ1-2; D is possibly TRBD1 (6 bases). CDR1 is SGHTA, CDR2 FQGNSA, per germline. The CDR3 is 15 amino acids. With 5 bases removed from V and 2 bases from J, the gap between germline ends came to 15 bases. The DNA of the CDR3 is TGTGCCAGCAGCCGTCAGGGGTCGGAGAACTATGGCTACACCTTC. Translated, it gives CASSRQGSENYGYTF.

The CDR3 sequence: CASGGQSRTGELFF. The CDR3 nucleotides read TGTGCCAGCGGAGGACAGTCCCGGACCGGGGAGCTGTTTTTT. V is TRBV2 and J is TRBJ2-2, with D tentatively TRBD1 (6 bases). Germline lookup yields CDR1 SNHLY and CDR2 FYNNEI. The CDR3 has 14 amino acids. V was trimmed by 8 bases and J by 5 bases, leaving 15 bases between them.

The chain joins TRBV4-2 to TRBJ2-1; 10 bases agree with TRBD2. The ends lost 0 bases at V and 10 bases at J; junction bases unmatched: 9. The CDR3 has 16 residues. Germline V gives CDR1 LGHNA, CDR2 YNFKEQ. The CDR3 sequence: CASSQDHSRTSGEQFF. CDR3 DNA: TGTGCCAGCAGCCAAGATCATTCCCGGACTAGCGGAGAGCAGTTCTTC.

The CDR3 DNA sequence: TGTGCCAGCGGTCTGGGGGGAGGCCACAATGAGCAGTTCTTC. Translation: CASGLGGGHNEQFF. The gene calls are TRBV28 and TRBJ2-1, with TRBD2 as a possible D gene (6 bases). V was cut by 8 bases and J by 5 bases, with 16 bases left in between. CDR1 and CDR2 from the germline V gene are MDHEN and SYDVKM. The CDR3 has 14 amino acids.

The rearrangement joins TRBV12-5 to TRBJ2-7; 8 bases are a match to TRBD2. The CDR3 extends over 16 amino acids. J lost 5 bases, V lost 1 base, and 10 bases had no gene match. The germline V gene encodes CDR1 LGHNT and CDR2 FRNRAP. This CDR3 is CASGLGLAYAKDEQYF. In nucleotides, the CDR3 is TGTGCTAGTGGTTTGGGACTAGCGTACGCTAAGGACGAGCAGTACTTC.

A single count supports this clone. The chain employs TRBV11-2 and TRBJ1-4; D is perhaps TRBD1 (6 bases). The ends were cut back, 6 bases at V and 3 bases at J, with 11 bases in the middle. The CDR3 is made up of 14 amino acids. Germline assignment: CDR1 SGHAT and CDR2 FQNNGV. The CDR3 is CASSLTGSNEKLFF. In DNA form, the CDR3 reads TGTGCCAGCAGTCTGACAGGTTCTAATGAAAAACTGTTTTTT.

This chain uses TRBV15 with TRBJ1-5; 7 bases align to TRBD1. This CDR3 spans 16 amino acids. V was clipped by 3 bases and J by 0 bases; unmatched bases: 5. The germline gives CDR1 LNHNV, CDR2 YYDKDF (reference sequence). The CDR3 region has the DNA TGTGCCACCAGCAGTAACAGGGGATATAGCAATCAGCCCCAGCATTTT. Translation: CATSSNRGYSNQPQHF.

The V call is TRBV4-1, the J call TRBJ2-7; tentatively, D is TRBD1 (5 bases). This CDR3 region has 16 residues. V lost 0 bases and J lost 2, with 14 bases in between. Germline V gene data show CDR1 as MGHRA and CDR2 as YSYEKL. The chain's CDR3 is CASSQDRGGKAYEQYF. CDR3 nucleotides: TGCGCCAGCAGCCAAGATAGGGGTGGTAAGGCCTACGAGCAGTACTTC.

This chain uses TRBV19 with TRBJ1-5; D unclear. CDR1 and CDR2 from the germline V gene are LNHDA and SQIVND (reference sequence). V lost 0 bases and J lost 4, with 7 bases in between. This CDR3 has 14 residues. Here the CDR3 reads CASSIERTNQPQHF. Here the CDR3 DNA reads TGTGCCAGTAGTATAGAAAGGACTAATCAGCCCCAGCATTTT.

The chain uses TRBV6-2 or TRBV6-3 and TRBJ1-1; 7 bases align to TRBD1. V was clipped by 5 bases and J by 0 bases; unmatched bases: 3. The CDR3 runs 14 residues. CDR1 and CDR2 (germline): MNHEY, SVGEGT. Here the CDR3 reads CASSDRALNTEAFF. DNA of the CDR3: TGTGCCAGCAGTGACAGGGCCCTGAACACTGAAGCTTTCTTT.

The V call is TRBV4-3, the J call TRBJ2-7, with 10 bases aligning to TRBD1. The germline CDR1 and CDR2 sequences are LGHNA and YSLEER. J lost 0 bases, V lost 0 bases, and 2 bases had no gene match. The CDR3 runs to 16 residues. The CDR3 protein is CASSQERDRGSYEQYF. The CDR3 DNA follows: TGCGCCAGCAGCCAAGAGCGGGACAGGGGCTCCTACGAGCAGTACTTC.

This clone was detected a few times. The chain uses TRBV18 and TRBJ2-7, with TRBD1 matching over 9 bases. V gave up 2 bases and J gave up 0 bases; unmatched junction bases: 2. The length of the CDR3 is 15 residues. Germline V gene sequence: CDR1 KGHSH, CDR2 LQKENI. CDR3 DNA: TGTGCCAGCTCACCAACGACAGGGGGCTCCTACGAGCAGTACTTC. As protein: CASSPTTGGSYEQYF.